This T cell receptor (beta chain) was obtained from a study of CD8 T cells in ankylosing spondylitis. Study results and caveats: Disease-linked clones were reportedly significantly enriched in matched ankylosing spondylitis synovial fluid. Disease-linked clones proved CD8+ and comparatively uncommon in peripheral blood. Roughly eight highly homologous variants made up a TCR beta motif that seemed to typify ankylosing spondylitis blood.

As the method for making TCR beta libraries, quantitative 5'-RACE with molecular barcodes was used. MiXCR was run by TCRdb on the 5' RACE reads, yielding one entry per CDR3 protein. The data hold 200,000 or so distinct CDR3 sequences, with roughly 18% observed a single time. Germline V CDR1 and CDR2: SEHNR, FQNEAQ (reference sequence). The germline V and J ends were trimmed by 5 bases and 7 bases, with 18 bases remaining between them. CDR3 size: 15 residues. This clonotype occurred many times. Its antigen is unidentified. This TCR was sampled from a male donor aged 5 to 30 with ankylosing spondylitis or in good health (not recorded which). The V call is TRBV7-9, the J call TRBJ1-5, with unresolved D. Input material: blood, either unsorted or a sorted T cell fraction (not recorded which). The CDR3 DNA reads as TGTGCCAGCAGCCAAACCCCAAAAATTCGACAGCCCCAGCATTTT. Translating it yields CASSQTPKIRQPQHF.